Below are 26 T cell receptor beta chains sequenced from a single sample in a study of pediatric ulcerative colitis. Generated by immunoSEQ multiplex PCR, the TCRdb table keeps only in-frame clones and is missing some. Of 30,000 to 45,000 clones listed, roughly 80% were seen once; the top ten hold roughly 24%. The source material was blood. Receptor source: a girl aged 10-17 years with moderate ulcerative colitis.

The chain carries TRBV7-8 and TRBJ2-7; possible D gene TRBD1, 6 bases. The germline gives CDR1 SGHVS, CDR2 FQNEAQ. The ends were cut back, 5 bases at V and 6 bases at J, with 11 bases in the middle. This CDR3 is built from 12 residues. The CDR3, as DNA: TGTGCCAGCAGCCTAAACAGGGTCGAGCAGTACTTC. Residues: CASSLNRVEQYF.

The V and J genes are TRBV9 and TRBJ2-5; D remains ambiguous. CDR3 length equals 13 residues. Trimming took off 5 bases at V and 1 base at J, with 9 bases between the two ends. The V gene's germline CDR1 is SGDLS and CDR2 YYNGEE. The CDR3 here is CASSRASQETQYF. In DNA, the CDR3 is TGTGCCAGCAGTAGGGCGTCCCAAGAGACCCAGTACTTC.

V gene TRBV27 combines with J gene TRBJ1-6; TRBD1 matches 8 bases. Trimming removed 5 bases from V and 2 bases from J; junction bases left unmatched: 5. Germline CDR1 reads MNHEY; CDR2 reads SMNVEV (reference sequence). This CDR3 has 16 residues. The CDR3 loop is CASSPTGVTYNSPLHF. CDR3 in DNA: TGTGCCAGCAGTCCGACAGGGGTCACCTATAATTCACCCCTCCACTTT.

The V call is TRBV18, the J call TRBJ1-2, with 8 bases identical to TRBD1. J was trimmed by 10 bases and V by 5 bases; bases with no gene match: 9. Germline CDR1 reads KGHSH; CDR2 reads LQKENI. CDR3 length: 13 residues. The CDR3 nucleotides read TGTGCCAGCTCAGCACAGGGGGGACTTGACTACACCTTC. Its translation is CASSAQGGLDYTF.

J is TRBJ1-5 and V is TRBV7-9; D perhaps matches TRBD1 (6 bases). The germline V gene encodes CDR1 SEHNR and CDR2 FQNEAQ (reference sequence). V shed 0 bases and J shed 0 bases, with 18 bases lying between them. CDR3 length equals 19 residues. The CDR3, as DNA: TGTGCCAGCAGCTTAGCGGCAGGGGCGCACACTTATAGCAATCAGCCCCAGCATTTT. Protein sequence: CASSLAAGAHTYSNQPQHF.

The V call is TRBV5-4, the J call TRBJ1-4; TRBD1 matches at 11 bases. This CDR3 has 18 residues. CDR1 is SGHNT and CDR2 is YYREEE in the germline V gene (reference sequence). Trimming cost V 4 bases and J 0 bases; bases outside gene matches: 8. The CDR3 here is CASSTRTGGTATNEKLFF. The CDR3 region has the DNA TGTGCCAGCAGCACCCGGACAGGGGGCACAGCAACTAATGAAAAACTGTTTTTT.

The rearrangement links TRBV27 to TRBJ1-1; unclear D gene. Per the germline V gene, CDR1 is MNHEY and CDR2 is SMNVEV (reference sequence). V shed 0 bases and J shed 2 bases, with 7 bases lying between them. CDR3 size: 14 residues. CDR3 DNA: TGTGCCAGCAGTTTATCAGGAAGAAACACTGAAGCTTTCTTT. This sequence encodes CASSLSGRNTEAFF.

The chain carries TRBV15 and TRBJ1-2, with a tentative D call TRBD1 (5 bases). Trimming shortened V by 4 bases and J by 0 bases, and 9 bases separated the two germline ends. The CDR3 covers 14 residues. Germline lookup yields CDR1 LNHNV and CDR2 YYDKDF (reference sequence). The CDR3 is CATSTGPPNYGYTF. DNA for the CDR3: TGTGCCACCAGCACGGGACCGCCTAACTATGGCTACACCTTC.

This clone was observed a few times. The V and J genes are TRBV10-1 and TRBJ2-7; TRBD2 matches 7 bases. The CDR3 has 16 amino acids. V trimming: 3 bases; J trimming: 6 bases; junction bases outside the gene matches: 14. Germline V gene lookup returns CDR1 WNHNN and CDR2 SYGVQD (reference sequence). The CDR3 here is CASSDVLGRITVEQYF. CDR3 nucleotides: TGCGCCAGCAGTGACGTCCTCGGGAGGATAACCGTCGAGCAGTACTTC.

This chain connects TRBV7-9 to TRBJ2-1; no definite D call. The CDR3 runs to 18 residues. The ends were cut back, 5 bases at V and 3 bases at J, with 23 bases in the middle. CDR1 and CDR2 (germline): SEHNR, FQNEAQ (reference sequence). CDR3 bases: TGTGCCAGCAGCACCCAACGCAATTACCCGAAGGGCTACAATGAGCAGTTCTTC. It is translated as CASSTQRNYPKGYNEQFF.

V is TRBV6-5 and J is TRBJ2-2; 10 positions agree with TRBD1. CDR1 and CDR2 (germline): MNHEY, SVGAGI. The CDR3 is 15 residues long. After removal of 6 bases from V and 0 bases from J, the junction contained 1 base not matched to a gene. In DNA form, the CDR3 reads TGTGCCAGCAGAGGACAGGGGGCGAACACCGGGGAGCTGTTTTTT. Translation gives CASRGQGANTGELFF.

The chain uses TRBV30 and TRBJ1-2, with D unclear. Trimming pared 1 base from V and 7 bases from J, leaving 10 bases between. The CDR3 runs 12 residues. Germline lookup yields CDR1 GTSNPN and CDR2 SVGIG (reference sequence). The CDR3 reads CAWSEVGGGYTF. For the CDR3, the DNA is TGTGCCTGGAGTGAGGTTGGTGGTGGCTACACCTTC.

This chain connects TRBV6-5 to TRBJ2-7, with D possibly being TRBD1 (6 bases). Germline CDR1 MNHEY, CDR2 SVGAGI. Trimming took off 2 bases at V and 3 bases at J, with 14 bases between the two ends. There are 15 residues in the CDR3. CDR3 sequence reads: CASSYEATGYYEQYF. In DNA, the CDR3 is TGTGCCAGCAGTTACGAAGCAACAGGGTACTACGAGCAGTACTTC.

The chain uses TRBV14 and TRBJ1-3, with a tentative D call TRBD1 (5 bases). This CDR3 has 18 amino acids. Germline V CDR1 and CDR2: SGHDN, FVKESK. Trimming removed 4 bases from V and 0 bases from J, with 19 bases in between. In nucleotides, the CDR3 is TGTGCCAGCAGCCCAAAAAAGGCGGGGGTTTTCTCTGGAAACACCATATATTTT. It codes for CASSPKKAGVFSGNTIYF.

This clone was seen a few times. This chain uses TRBV29-1 with TRBJ1-1; D possibly corresponds to TRBD1 (6 bases). The CDR3 extends over 14 amino acids. V was clipped by 2 bases and J by 1 base, with 11 bases between them. Germline assignment: CDR1 SQVTM and CDR2 ANQGSEA. The CDR3, as DNA: TGCAGCGTTGAAAAGGGGGGTCAGAACACTGAAGCTTTCTTT. This translates into CSVEKGGQNTEAFF. Variable domain in full (rest from reference TRBV29-1 and TRBJ1-1): SAVISQKPSRDICQRGTSLTIQCQVDSQVTMMFWYRQQPGQSLTLIATANQGSEATYESGFVIDKFPISRPNLTFSTLTVSNMSPEDSSIYLCSVEKGGQNTEAFFGQGTRLTVV.

The V gene is TRBV7-2, the J gene TRBJ1-3; D might be TRBD1 (6 bases). Germline assignment: CDR1 SGHTA and CDR2 FQGNSA. CDR3 length: 18 amino acids. The V end was cut by 0 bases, the J end by 3 bases, with 18 bases between. In DNA form, the CDR3 reads TGTGCCAGCAGCTTAGCCCTACAGGGAAAGTTAAATGGAAACACCATATATTTT. Protein sequence: CASSLALQGKLNGNTIYF.

This clone was recorded a few times. The J gene is TRBJ1-1, the V gene TRBV30, with D unresolved. This CDR3 comprises 10 residues. The germline gives CDR1 GTSNPN, CDR2 SVGIG (reference sequence). V was clipped by 4 bases and J by 4 bases, with 4 bases between them. The DNA of the CDR3 is TGTGCCTGGATCAGCACTGAAGCTTTCTTT. Its protein product is CAWISTEAFF.

The J gene is TRBJ2-1, the V gene TRBV5-1; D perhaps matches TRBD2 (5 bases). V was shortened by 3 bases and J by 8 bases, with 21 bases between the two germline ends. The CDR3 runs 16 residues. CDR1 and CDR2 (germline): SGHRS, YFSETQ. CDR3 nucleotides: TGCGCCAGCAGCTCATTATTAAGCGGATCCCTCGATGAGCAGTTCTTC. Its protein product is CASSSLLSGSLDEQFF.

This chain joins TRBV6-1 and TRBJ2-7; 10 bases fit TRBD1. The CDR3 extends over 14 amino acids. Germline-derived CDR1 and CDR2 are MNHNS and SASEGT. V lost 7 bases and J lost 1; bases outside the gene matches: 4. As DNA, the CDR3 is TGTGCCAGCAACCGGGACAGGGGATCCTACGAGCAGTACTTC. Translated: CASNRDRGSYEQYF.

V usage is TRBV29-1 and J usage is TRBJ2-7; 10 bases line up with TRBD1. CDR3 length: 13 residues. J gave up 2 bases and V 5 bases, and 3 bases lay outside the gene matches. Germline-derived CDR1 and CDR2 are SQVTM and ANQGSEA. This CDR3 reads CSVRDRGTYEQYF. The CDR3 DNA reads TGCAGCGTTCGGGACAGGGGTACCTACGAGCAGTACTTC.

The gene calls are TRBV5-4 and TRBJ2-3; 8 bases are shared with TRBD2. The CDR3 loop spans 15 amino acids. Germline CDR1 and CDR2: SGHNT and YYREEE (reference sequence). V shed 2 bases, J shed 3 bases, and the junction held 5 bases outside the gene matches. This chain's CDR3 is CASSFELAVTDTQYF. In DNA form, the CDR3 reads TGTGCCAGCAGCTTTGAACTAGCGGTGACAGATACGCAGTATTTT.

V gene TRBV7-8 combines with J gene TRBJ1-6; D is possibly TRBD1 (6 bases). This CDR3 has 15 residues. The V end was cut by 2 bases, the J end by 4 bases, with 9 bases between. Germline V gene lookup returns CDR1 SGHVS and CDR2 FQNEAQ. The CDR3 region has the DNA TGTGCCAGCAGCTTATCGGGACAATATAATTCACCCCTCCACTTT. Encoded protein: CASSLSGQYNSPLHF.

The chain joins TRBV19 to TRBJ1-1; no reliable D call. CDR1 is LNHDA, CDR2 SQIVND, per germline (reference sequence). V was trimmed by 3 bases and J by 1 base, leaving 12 bases between them. This CDR3 region has 15 residues. CDR3 region: CASSILSGRNTEAFF. The CDR3 bases are TGTGCCAGTAGTATCCTATCAGGCAGGAACACTGAAGCTTTCTTT.

This clone was counted a few times. The rearrangement joins TRBV27 to TRBJ2-7; TRBD1 agrees at 9 bases. The germline CDR1 and CDR2 sequences are MNHEY and SMNVEV (reference sequence). CDR3 size: 16 residues. The ends lost 5 bases at V and 1 base at J; junction bases unmatched: 9. The CDR3 loop is CASSPGTGRLSYEQYF. The CDR3 nucleotides are TGTGCCAGCAGTCCTGGGACAGGGCGACTGTCCTACGAGCAGTACTTC.

Concerning this clone itself: A far bigger clonotype differs at one base, so this is likely a read error. The V and J genes are TRBV29-1 and TRBJ1-2; possibly TRBD1 for D (5 bases). The germline CDR1 and CDR2 sequences are SQVTM and ANQGSEA. This CDR3 has 13 residues. CDR3: CTSGGGEDYGYTF. DNA for the CDR3: TGCACCTCCGGCGGGGGGGAGGACTATGGCTACACCTTC.

The V gene is TRBV7-9, the J gene TRBJ2-1, with 10 nucleotides matching TRBD1. With V trimmed by 7 bases and J by 7 bases, 19 bases remained unmatched. Germline V gene lookup returns CDR1 SEHNR and CDR2 FQNEAQ (reference sequence). There are 18 residues in the CDR3. The CDR3 region is CASTTTPVYGTGVNEQFF. In DNA form, the CDR3 reads TGTGCCAGCACCACAACCCCCGTCTACGGGACAGGGGTAAATGAGCAGTTCTTC.